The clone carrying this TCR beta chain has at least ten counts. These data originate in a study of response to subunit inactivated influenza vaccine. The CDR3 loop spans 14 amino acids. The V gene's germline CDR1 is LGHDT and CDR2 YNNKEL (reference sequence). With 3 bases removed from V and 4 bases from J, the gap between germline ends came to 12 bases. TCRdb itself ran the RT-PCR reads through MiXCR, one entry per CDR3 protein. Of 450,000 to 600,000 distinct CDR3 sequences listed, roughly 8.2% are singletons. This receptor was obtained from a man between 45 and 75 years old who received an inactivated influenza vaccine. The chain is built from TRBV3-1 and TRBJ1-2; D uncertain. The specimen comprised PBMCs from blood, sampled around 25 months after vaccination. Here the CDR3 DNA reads TGTGCCAGCAGCCAGGGAACAGAGATCTATGGCTACACCTTC. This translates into CASSQGTEIYGYTF.